The 31 T cell receptor beta chains listed next were all sequenced from one sample in a study of cytomegalovirus exposure and HLA in healthy donors. In the PCR, 60 Vbeta and 13 Jbeta primers were used. Assay: immunoSEQ multiplex PCR; the TCRdb copy retains only in-frame clones and omits some. The table shows about 120,000 clones, with 77% occurring only once. Sequencing was carried out using PBMCs. The source is a man between 18 and 35 years old in good health and CMV-seropositive.

In regard to this clone: At one end, the junction sequence differs from germline, possibly due to a read error. J is TRBJ2-6 and V is TRBV7-8; tentatively, D is TRBD1 (5 bases). The CDR3 length is 15 residues. The germline gives CDR1 SGHVS, CDR2 FQNEAQ. The CDR3: CASRRIKSGANGLTF. In nucleotides, the CDR3 is TGTGCCAGCAGACGTATCAAGTCTGGGGCCAACGGCCTGACTTTC.

Points on this clone: Relative to the germline gene, one junction end is altered; a read error may explain this. This chain connects TRBV4-1 to TRBJ2-6, with 9 bases matching TRBD1. The CDR3 is 21 amino acids. Germline V gene lookup returns CDR1 MGHRA and CDR2 YSYEKL. The CDR3 region has the DNA TGCGCCAGCAGCCGATTTCTTCCGGGACAGGGCTTTCTGGGGGGGGCCAACGGCCTGACTTTC. Protein: CASSRFLPGQGFLGGANGLTF.

This clone was seen more than once but under ten times. Additional DNA sequences in this sample encode the identical CDR3. This rearrangement joins TRBV5-8 to TRBJ2-3, with D possibly being TRBD1 (6 bases). The CDR3 has 14 residues. Trimming cost V 4 bases and J 0 bases, with 9 bases left between them. CDR1 is SGHTS and CDR2 is YDEGEE in the germline V gene. CDR3: CASSLGQSTDTQYF. The CDR3 bases are TGTGCCAGCAGCCTAGGACAGAGCACAGATACGCAGTATTTT.

The rearrangement links TRBV15 to TRBJ2-3, with no clear D. The CDR3 consists of 16 residues. Germline loops: CDR1 LNHNV, CDR2 YYDKDF (reference sequence). Trimming shortened V by 3 bases and J by 2 bases, and 15 bases separated the two germline ends. The CDR3 is CATSRINTYNTDTQYF. The CDR3 bases are TGTGCCACCAGCAGGATTAACACGTATAACACAGATACGCAGTATTTT.

The rearrangement joins TRBV6-1 to TRBJ2-2; TRBD1 matches at 7 bases. The CDR3 contains 14 residues. V gave up 6 bases and J gave up 3 bases; unmatched junction bases: 4. Germline lookup yields CDR1 MNHNS and CDR2 SASEGT. DNA of the CDR3: TGTGCCAGCAGACAGGGGACCTACACCGGGGAGCTGTTTTTT. Amino acid sequence: CASRQGTYTGELFF.

This clone was seen more than once but under ten times. The chain joins TRBV9 to TRBJ2-1, with 11 positions matching TRBD2. Germline V gene lookup returns CDR1 SGDLS and CDR2 YYNGEE. Trimming cost V 0 bases and J 10 bases; bases outside gene matches: 6. The CDR3 has 15 amino acids. The CDR3 sequence is CASSVGASGRLEQFF. CDR3 DNA sequence: TGTGCCAGCAGCGTAGGCGCTAGCGGGAGGTTAGAGCAGTTCTTC.

J is TRBJ1-3 and V is TRBV11-2; D uncertain. This CDR3 has 14 residues. CDR1 is SGHAT, CDR2 FQNNGV, per germline. V was cut by 1 base and J by 0 bases, with 4 bases left in between. The CDR3 loop is CASSLVSSGNTIYF. CDR3 nucleotide sequence: TGTGCCAGCAGCTTAGTCAGCTCTGGAAACACCATATATTTT.

This clone was recorded a few times. The chain links TRBV5-1 to TRBJ2-5; a possible D gene is TRBD2 (6 bases). The J call may be incorrect, as the DNA end agrees better with TRBJ2-7. Germline V gives CDR1 SGHRS, CDR2 YFSETQ. The CDR3 sequence is 14 residues long. CDR3 protein: CASSWDSSSYEQYF. The CDR3 DNA reads as TGCGCCAGCAGCTGGGACTCGAGCTCCTACGAGCAGTACTTC.

This sequence joins TRBV10-3 and TRBJ1-1, with a weak D call TRBD1 (5 bases). This CDR3 contains 14 residues. The germline V gene has CDR1 ENHRY and CDR2 SYGVKD. V was pared by 4 bases and J by 1 base, with 10 bases between. The CDR3 is CAISVGGTNTEAFF. The DNA of the CDR3 is TGTGCCATCAGTGTAGGAGGGACGAACACTGAAGCTTTCTTT.

The chain couples TRBV29-1 to TRBJ1-2; tentative D call: TRBD1 (5 bases). CDR3 length equals 14 residues. Looked up from germline, CDR1 is SQVTM and CDR2 is ANQGSEA. The V end lost 6 bases, the J end lost 0 bases, and 14 bases lay between the germline ends. The CDR3 protein is CSVSYRPANYGYTF. CDR3 in DNA: TGCAGCGTATCCTACAGGCCAGCTAACTATGGCTACACCTTC.

The genes are TRBV6-5 and TRBJ2-5, with 9 bases matching TRBD1. This CDR3 comprises 13 residues. Germline CDR1 and CDR2: MNHEY and SVGAGI. The V segment lost 7 bases and the J segment 5 bases; nucleotides outside the gene matches: 5. Here the CDR3 DNA reads TGTGCCAGCAACCTACAGGGGGCTGAGACCCAGTACTTC. This sequence encodes CASNLQGAETQYF.

In this sample, this clone turned up a few times. The rearrangement joins TRBV5-1 to TRBJ1-1; perhaps TRBD1 as D (5 bases). The CDR3 spans 16 residues. The V gene's germline CDR1 is SGHRS and CDR2 YFSETQ. V was cut by 0 bases and J by 0 bases, with 12 bases left in between. CDR3 bases: TGCGCCAGCAGCTTGGGGGCAGGGAATATGAACACTGAAGCTTTCTTT. Protein: CASSLGAGNMNTEAFF. Full variable domain (outside the CDR3, taken from reference TRBV5-1 and TRBJ1-1): KAGVTQTPRYLIKTRGQQVTLSCSPISGHRSVSWYQQTPGQGLQFLFEYFSETQRNKGNFPGRFSGRQFSNSRSEMNVSTLELGDSALYLCASSLGAGNMNTEAFFGQGTRLTVV.

The V call is TRBV4-1, the J call TRBJ1-2; tentative D call: TRBD1 (6 bases). The CDR3 is 16 residues long. The V and J ends lost 4 bases and 4 bases respectively, with 19 bases between them. Germline CDR1 reads MGHRA; CDR2 reads YSYEKL. CDR3 in DNA: TGCGCCAGCAGCCCCCCGGTATGGCAGGGGAGCTATGGCTACACCTTC. Protein: CASSPPVWQGSYGYTF.

The chain employs TRBV10-1 and TRBJ2-7; D may be TRBD2 (7 bases). This CDR3 is built from 14 residues. The V and J ends lost 2 bases and 3 bases respectively, with 11 bases between them. Germline CDR1 is WNHNN and CDR2 is SYGVQD (reference sequence). The CDR3 nucleotides are TGCGCCAGCAGTGAGGGAGGGGGGGACTACGAGCAGTACTTC. The encoded protein is CASSEGGGDYEQYF.

The chain combines TRBV5-4 with TRBJ2-1; D remains ambiguous. In germline, CDR1 is SGHNT, CDR2 YYREEE (reference sequence). This CDR3 comprises 15 residues. Trimming took 4 bases from V and 0 from J, leaving 11 bases between them. CDR3 region: CASSVGKSSYNEQFF. The CDR3 bases are TGTGCCAGCAGCGTGGGTAAGAGCTCCTACAATGAGCAGTTCTTC.

V is TRBV5-1 and J is TRBJ2-7, with 12 bases identical to TRBD2. The CDR3 totals 16 residues. V lost 4 bases to trimming and J lost 7 bases; unmatched junction nucleotides: 12. Germline V gene data show CDR1 as SGHRS and CDR2 as YFSETQ. The CDR3 sequence is CASSPTASGGAREQYF. As DNA, the CDR3 is TGCGCCAGCAGCCCTACGGCTAGCGGGGGGGCCAGGGAGCAGTACTTC. Complete variable domain (other parts from reference TRBV5-1 and TRBJ2-7): KAGVTQTPRYLIKTRGQQVTLSCSPISGHRSVSWYQQTPGQGLQFLFEYFSETQRNKGNFPGRFSGRQFSNSRSEMNVSTLELGDSALYLCASSPTASGGAREQYFGPGTRLTVT.

This clone has just a few counts. This sequence joins TRBV7-2 and TRBJ2-2; TRBD2 matches at 11 bases. V dropped 5 bases and J dropped 4; count of bases not matched to a gene: 6. This CDR3 comprises 16 residues. Germline-derived CDR1 and CDR2 are SGHTA and FQGNSA. CDR3 protein: CASSARLAGSTGELFF. CDR3 coding DNA: TGTGCCAGCAGCGCGAGACTAGCGGGATCCACCGGGGAGCTGTTTTTT.

J is TRBJ1-6 and V is TRBV28; no definite D call. The CDR3 has 13 amino acids. The V end was cut by 9 bases, the J end by 8 bases, with 14 bases between. Germline-derived CDR1 and CDR2 are MDHEN and SYDVKM. The CDR3: CASTGVSYSPLHF. CDR3 nucleotides: TGTGCCAGTACCGGGGTCTCCTATTCACCCCTCCACTTT. The variable domain in full, completed from reference TRBV28 and TRBJ1-6, reads DVKVTQSSRYLVKRTGEKVFLECVQDMDHENMFWYRQDPGLGLRLIYFSYDVKMKEKGDIPEGYSVSREKKERFSLILESASTNQTSMYLCASTGVSYSPLHFGNGTRLTVT.

The V gene is TRBV28, the J gene TRBJ1-1; TRBD1 might be the D (5 bases). The ends were cut back, 5 bases at V and 5 bases at J, with 15 bases in the middle. The CDR3 extends over 14 amino acids. Germline loops: CDR1 MDHEN, CDR2 SYDVKM. The CDR3, as DNA: TGTGCCAGCAGTACTACCGTGGGGGGGACTGAAGCTTTCTTT. It is translated as CASSTTVGGTEAFF.

The V call is TRBV18, the J call TRBJ2-7; 9 bases fit TRBD2. This CDR3 contains 15 residues. V gave up 3 bases and J gave up 0 bases; unmatched junction bases: 3. CDR1 is KGHSH, CDR2 LQKENI, per germline. CDR3 DNA: TGTGCCAGCTCACCGGTTAGCGGGAGCTCCTACGAGCAGTACTTC. Translated, it gives CASSPVSGSSYEQYF.

This clone has just a few counts. The genes are TRBV28 and TRBJ1-4; D not certain. The CDR3 totals 14 residues. V was trimmed by 5 bases and J by 3 bases, leaving 10 bases between them. The germline V gene has CDR1 MDHEN and CDR2 SYDVKM. DNA for the CDR3: TGTGCCAGCAGTCCTCTCCGAGCTAATGAAAAACTGTTTTTT. Its translation: CASSPLRANEKLFF. Full variable domain (remainder filled in from reference TRBV28 and TRBJ1-4): DVKVTQSSRYLVKRTGEKVFLECVQDMDHENMFWYRQDPGLGLRLIYFSYDVKMKEKGDIPEGYSVSREKKERFSLILESASTNQTSMYLCASSPLRANEKLFFGSGTQLSVL.

The chain employs TRBV7-2 and TRBJ1-2, with 8 bases fitting TRBD1. The CDR3 consists of 15 residues. The V segment lost 6 bases and the J segment 0 bases; nucleotides outside the gene matches: 6. Germline CDR1 reads SGHTA; CDR2 reads FQGNSA. CDR3 coding DNA: TGTGCCAGCAGATCCGACAGGGGAGCTAACTATGGCTACACCTTC. Residues: CASRSDRGANYGYTF.

This chain joins TRBV27 and TRBJ1-2; tentative D call: TRBD1 (6 bases). CDR1 is MNHEY, CDR2 SMNVEV, per germline (reference sequence). Trimming cost V 10 bases and J 2 bases, with 14 bases left between them. The CDR3 spans 13 residues. CDR3 bases: TGTGCCACAGCGGACAGCTTGAACTATGGCTACACCTTC. Amino acid sequence: CATADSLNYGYTF.

The sample holds one count of this clone. J is TRBJ1-1 and V is TRBV7-9; perhaps TRBD1 as D (6 bases). The V gene's germline CDR1 is SEHNR and CDR2 FQNEAQ (reference sequence). The CDR3 loop spans 13 amino acids. V was pared by 3 bases and J by 6 bases, with 11 bases between. The CDR3 is CASSFKQGAEAFF. CDR3 nucleotides: TGTGCCAGCAGCTTCAAACAGGGCGCTGAAGCTTTCTTT. The full variable domain, in which reference TRBV7-9 and TRBJ1-1 provide the parts outside the CDR3, is DTGVSQNPRHKITKRGQNVTFRCDPISEHNRLYWYRQTLGQGPEFLTYFQNEAQLEKSRLLSDRFSAERPKGSFSTLEIQRTEQGDSAMYLCASSFKQGAEAFFGQGTRLTVV.

This chain links TRBV20-1 with TRBJ1-2; the match to TRBD1 covers 7 bases. With V trimmed by 3 bases and J by 9 bases, 4 bases remained unmatched. The CDR3 spans 11 residues. The germline gives CDR1 DFQATT, CDR2 SNEGSKA (reference sequence). The CDR3 reads CSARRQGSYTF. CDR3 nucleotides: TGCAGTGCTAGGCGACAGGGAAGCTACACCTTC.

The rearrangement uses TRBV7-9 and TRBJ1-6; D not certain. Trimming stripped 1 base from V and 7 bases from J, with 8 bases between. Germline V gives CDR1 SEHNR, CDR2 FQNEAQ (reference sequence). This CDR3 is built from 14 residues. CDR3 bases: TGTGCCAGCAGCTTAGGTGACATAAATTCACCCCTCCACTTT. This gives the protein CASSLGDINSPLHF.

The rearrangement joins TRBV29-1 to TRBJ2-3; 9 bases agree with TRBD2. V lost 4 bases and J lost 4; bases outside the gene matches: 3. The length of the CDR3 is 13 residues. Germline CDR1 reads SQVTM; CDR2 reads ANQGSEA. The chain's CDR3 is CSVGSGGADTQYF. The DNA for the CDR3 is TGCAGCGTTGGTAGCGGGGGAGCAGATACGCAGTATTTT.

This chain joins TRBV27 and TRBJ2-7; D remains unclear. CDR1 is MNHEY, CDR2 SMNVEV, per germline (reference sequence). The CDR3 has 12 amino acids. V was trimmed by 5 bases and J by 1 base, leaving 6 bases between them. Here the CDR3 DNA reads TGTGCCAGCAGTAGCCCATCCTACGAGCAGTACTTC. This codes for CASSSPSYEQYF.

This chain joins TRBV30 and TRBJ1-1; a weak D match, TRBD1 (5 bases). Trimming removed 0 bases from V and 1 base from J, with 18 bases in between. The CDR3 is 17 residues long. Germline loops: CDR1 GTSNPN, CDR2 SVGIG (reference sequence). CDR3 region: CAWSVFEAGRRNTEAFF. The CDR3 nucleotides are TGTGCCTGGAGTGTATTTGAGGCGGGACGGAGGAACACTGAAGCTTTCTTT.

This sequence joins TRBV7-8 and TRBJ1-4; tentatively, D is TRBD1 (6 bases). CDR1 is SGHVS, CDR2 FQNEAQ, per germline. V was cut by 5 bases and J by 8 bases, with 18 bases left in between. This CDR3 is built from 15 residues. The CDR3 is CASSQAGQSHEKLFF. The CDR3 nucleotides read TGTGCCAGCAGCCAAGCTGGACAGAGCCACGAAAAACTGTTTTTT.

In this sample, this clone turned up a few times. CDR3 bases: TGTGCCTGGAGTCTCTCCAGGACCTACGAGCAGTACTTC. Residues: CAWSLSRTYEQYF. This chain links TRBV30 with TRBJ2-7; D gene ambiguous. V lost 2 bases and J lost 2, with 10 bases in between. The length of the CDR3 is 13 residues. Germline V CDR1 and CDR2: GTSNPN, SVGIG (reference sequence).